A selection of T cell receptor beta chains follows, all from one sample in a study of identical twins. Each CDR3 protein gets one entry after TCRdb re-called the 5' RACE reads with MiXCR. The sample lists approximately 140,000 distinct CDR3 sequences, roughly 3.2% occurring once. Material: memory T cells sorted from blood. The origin of the receptors is a young man in good health. Each CDR3 is given with its conserved first and last residue. A D gene is named only where the DNA matches it firmly. Part of the rows lack a size; the others show once, few, many or a class for expanded clones.

d_call	v_call	j_call	clone_size	cdr3_nt	cdr3_aa
TRBD2	TRBV5-1	TRBJ2-7	many	TGCGCCAGCAGGCAGCGACTAGCGGGGAGCGAGCAGTACTTC	CASRQRLAGSEQYF
NA	TRBV7-2	TRBJ2-3	many	TGTGCCAGCAGCTTAGCGGGGATCACAGATACGCAGTATTTT	CASSLAGITDTQYF
TRBD2	TRBV6-2/TRBV6-3	TRBJ2-7	many	TGTGCCAGCAGTTACAATACAAGGAATAGCGGGAATGCCTACGAGCAGTACTTC	CASSYNTRNSGNAYEQYF
TRBD2	TRBV20-1	TRBJ2-5	many	TGCAGTGCTACCTTCCCCCCTACTAGCGGTGGGAACGGACCGCAAGAGACCCAGTACTTC	CSATFPPTSGGNGPQETQYF
NA	TRBV20-1	TRBJ2-7	many	TGCAGTGCTAGACAGGGTTTCTACGAGCAGTACTTC	CSARQGFYEQYF
TRBD2	TRBV3-1	TRBJ2-1	many	TGTGCCAGCAGCCAAGAGGGGGGGGCCTACAATGAGCAGTTCTTC	CASSQEGGAYNEQFF
NA	TRBV3-1	TRBJ1-6	many	TGTGCCAGCAGCCAAGGGACCCCAAATCCCCTCCACTTT	CASSQGTPNPLHF
TRBD1	TRBV2	TRBJ1-5	many	TGTGCCAGCAAGGGACAGGGATATCAGCCCCAGCATTTT	CASKGQGYQPQHF
TRBD2	TRBV30	TRBJ2-7	many	TGTGCCTGGAGTGTACCCCGGACTAGCGGTGTTATACTATACTACGAGCAGTACTTC	CAWSVPRTSGVILYYEQYF
NA	TRBV7-8	TRBJ2-7	many	TGTGCCAGCAGCCAAGATCACTACGAGCAGTACTTC	CASSQDHYEQYF
NA	TRBV5-1	TRBJ2-3	many	TGCGCCAGCAGCCCGGGCGACCTCCGCATAACAGATACGCAGTATTTT	CASSPGDLRITDTQYF
NA	TRBV3-1	TRBJ2-2	many	TGTGCCAGCAGCCAAGTGGAAGGGGGGCGAGGGAACACCGGGGAGCTGTTTTTT	CASSQVEGGRGNTGELFF
TRBD2	TRBV3-1	TRBJ2-2	many	TGTGCCAGCAGCCCCCAGCGGGAGTCCGGGGAGCTGTTTTTT	CASSPQRESGELFF
NA	TRBV2	TRBJ1-2	many	TGTGCCAGCGGGTCGTCGGGGAGAGACTATGGCTACACCTTC	CASGSSGRDYGYTF
TRBD2	TRBV20-1	TRBJ2-4	many	TGCAGTGCTAGAGGATGGGGGGGGGTCAAAAACATTCAGTACTTC	CSARGWGGVKNIQYF
NA	TRBV5-1	TRBJ2-3	many	TGCGCCAGCAGCTTGGAATTCAGGGATACGCAGTATTTT	CASSLEFRDTQYF
TRBD1	TRBV28	TRBJ2-2	NA	TGTGCCAGCAGGGACGACAGGGGGCCCAACACCGGGGAGCTGTTTTTT	CASRDDRGPNTGELFF
TRBD1	TRBV6-1	TRBJ1-6	many	TGTGCCAGCAGCGGAGGACAGGGGAATTCACCCCTCCACTTT	CASSGGQGNSPLHF
TRBD2	TRBV2	TRBJ2-2	many	TGTGCCAGCAGCGCCAGACTAGCGGGGGCCACCGGGGAGCTGTTTTTT	CASSARLAGATGELFF
NA	TRBV3-1	TRBJ2-2	many	TGTGCCAGTAGGGGACACACCGGGGAGCTGTTTTTT	CASRGHTGELFF
NA	TRBV20-1	TRBJ2-3	many	TGCAGTGCTCGTGGGGGCGCTCGCACAGATACGCAGTATTTT	CSARGGARTDTQYF
NA	TRBV27	TRBJ1-1	many	TGTGCCAGCAGTTTAATCCGTCCAGGTGCAGGGTGGAACACTGAAGCTTTCTTT	CASSLIRPGAGWNTEAFF
TRBD2	TRBV20-1	TRBJ2-1	many	TGCAGTGCTAGCCCCGTGCTAGCGGGGGTTTACAATGAGCAGTTCTTC	CSASPVLAGVYNEQFF
NA	TRBV11-3	TRBJ1-1	few	TGTGCCAGCAGCTTAGAGACAGGCACGGTGACTGAAGCTTTCTTT	CASSLETGTVTEAFF
TRBD1	TRBV29-1	TRBJ2-1	many	TGCAGCGTTGAAGATGGGGTGACAGGGGGCTCCTACAATGAGCAGTTCTTC	CSVEDGVTGGSYNEQFF
NA	TRBV21-1	TRBJ1-5	NA	TGTGCCAGCAGCAAAAAAACGGACGGGGGACGGCAGCCCCAGCATTTT	CASSKKTDGGRQPQHF
TRBD2	TRBV28	TRBJ2-7	many	TGTGCCAGCCGAATAGCGGGAGTCAATGAGCAGTACTTC	CASRIAGVNEQYF
NA	TRBV30	TRBJ2-3	many	TGTGCCTCGTCCCCGGACCCTAGCACAGATACGCAGTATTTT	CASSPDPSTDTQYF
TRBD2	TRBV18	TRBJ2-5	many	TGTGCCAGCTCACCGAGATACGGACTAGCGGGGATTAAAGAGACCCAGTACTTC	CASSPRYGLAGIKETQYF
NA	TRBV4-2	TRBJ1-5	many	TGTGCCAGCAGCCGGTCGGGGTCGGCAGACACCGCACCTAATCAGCCCCAGCATTTT	CASSRSGSADTAPNQPQHF
NA	TRBV4-3	TRBJ1-1	many	TGCGCCAGCAGCCTGCAGGCTCGGGACCCCCAAGGGGCTTTCTTT	CASSLQARDPQGAFF